These 12 T cell receptor beta chains came from one sample sequenced in a study of shared clonotypes between healthy human individuals. Assay: immunoSEQ multiplex PCR; the TCRdb copy retains only in-frame clones and omits some. The table includes millions of clones, roughly 94% detected once. Sequencing was carried out using naive CD4+ T cells sorted from blood. Subset given: CD45RA+ positively selected. All receptors derive from a man in his late teens or twenties in good health.

The genes are TRBV19 and TRBJ1-3; maybe TRBD1 (5 bases). The V end was cut by 6 bases, the J end by 0 bases, with 9 bases between. The germline gives CDR1 LNHDA, CDR2 SQIVND (reference sequence). The CDR3 runs 14 residues. The CDR3 is CASRGGGSGNTIYF. CDR3 bases: TGTGCCAGTAGGGGCGGGGGCTCTGGAAACACCATATATTTT.

This sequence joins TRBV4-1 and TRBJ2-3; 7 bases are shared with TRBD2. The germline V gene encodes CDR1 MGHRA and CDR2 YSYEKL. The CDR3 contains 16 residues. J gave up 6 bases and V 3 bases, and 12 bases lay outside the gene matches. As DNA, the CDR3 is TGCGCCAGCAGCCAGTTAAACGGCGGGAGAGTGGATACGCAGTATTTT. Protein: CASSQLNGGRVDTQYF.

This rearrangement joins TRBV19 to TRBJ2-3; D is unresolved. This CDR3 has 16 residues. Germline CDR1 reads LNHDA; CDR2 reads SQIVND (reference sequence). V lost 3 bases to trimming and J lost 2 bases, with 15 bases between them. CDR3 protein: CASSIGGYPATDTQYF. CDR3 DNA: TGTGCCAGTAGTATTGGCGGCTATCCTGCCACAGATACGCAGTATTTT.

The chain recombines TRBV5-1 with TRBJ2-1; a weak D match, TRBD2 (5 bases). V was trimmed by 4 bases and J by 9 bases, leaving 14 bases between them. Germline values: CDR1 SGHRS, CDR2 YFSETQ. CDR3 size: 13 residues. The CDR3 bases are TGCGCCAGCAGCCCCGGCCCAGGAGGTGAGCAGTTCTTC. Protein product: CASSPGPGGEQFF.

The CDR3 DNA reads as TGTGCCAGCAGCTTAGGTCAGGATAGACAGGCGCAGCCCCAGCATTTT. Its translation is CASSLGQDRQAQPQHF. V and J are TRBV7-8 and TRBJ1-5; a possible D gene is TRBD1 (6 bases). The germline V gene encodes CDR1 SGHVS and CDR2 FQNEAQ. The CDR3 covers 16 residues. V was clipped by 1 base and J by 7 bases, with 17 bases between them.

The chain links TRBV2 to TRBJ2-1, with 9 bases lining up with TRBD1. The CDR3 length is 15 residues. Germline V CDR1 and CDR2: SNHLY, FYNNEI. With 6 bases clipped from V and 4 bases from J, the junction kept 7 bases outside the gene matches. CDR3 in DNA: TGTGCCAGCAGCGCGGACAGGGGAGAATACAATGAGCAGTTCTTC. Its protein is CASSADRGEYNEQFF.

The table lists this clone with a count of one. The chain has TRBV18 and TRBJ1-2, with a tentative D call TRBD1 (5 bases). Germline V gene data show CDR1 as KGHSH and CDR2 as LQKENI. This CDR3 comprises 14 residues. The ends were cut back, 8 bases at V and 2 bases at J, with 15 bases in the middle. The CDR3 reads CASMTGRENYGYTF. Written as DNA, the CDR3 is TGTGCCAGCATGACGGGCAGGGAAAACTATGGCTACACCTTC. The variable domain in full, with the rest retrieved from reference TRBV18 and TRBJ1-2, is NAGVMQNPRHLVRRRGQEARLRCSPMKGHSHVYWYRQLPEEGLKFMVYLQKENIIDESGMPKERFSAEFPKEGPSILRIQQVVRGDSAAYFCASMTGRENYGYTFGSGTRLTVV.

V gene TRBV27 combines with J gene TRBJ2-3; perhaps TRBD1 as D (5 bases). Trimming pared 5 bases from V and 4 bases from J, leaving 13 bases between. The CDR3 totals 14 residues. CDR1 is MNHEY, CDR2 SMNVEV, per germline (reference sequence). The CDR3: CASSRPGFADTQYF. In nucleotides, the CDR3 is TGTGCCAGCAGTCGCCCAGGGTTCGCAGATACGCAGTATTTT.

The DNA of the CDR3 is TGCAGCGTTGGGGGAGGGAGGGACTATGGCTACACCTTC. Protein: CSVGGGRDYGYTF. The genes are TRBV29-1 and TRBJ1-2; D not resolved. This CDR3 has 13 residues. The germline V gene encodes CDR1 SQVTM and CDR2 ANQGSEA. V lost 4 bases and J 3 bases, leaving 12 bases between the germline ends.

CDR3 sequence reads: CASSLLGLAGVKNEQFF. In nucleotides, the CDR3 is TGCGCCAGCAGCTTGCTGGGACTAGCGGGAGTAAAAAATGAGCAGTTCTTC. The chain joins TRBV5-1 to TRBJ2-1; 14 positions agree with TRBD2. Trimming took 1 base from V and 7 from J; bases not matched to a gene: 7. The CDR3 consists of 17 residues. Germline CDR1 is SGHRS and CDR2 is YFSETQ.

The V call is TRBV29-1, the J call TRBJ2-1; 8 bases align to TRBD2. The junction had 7 bases not matched to a gene; V was cut back by 6 bases and J by 6 bases. CDR1 and CDR2 from the germline V gene are SQVTM and ANQGSEA. This CDR3 is 13 amino acids long. DNA of the CDR3: TGCAGCGTCCGTGACGGGGGGGCCAATGAGCAGTTCTTC. Its protein product is CSVRDGGANEQFF.

The chain links TRBV11-2 to TRBJ1-1; 9 positions agree with TRBD1. Germline CDR1 reads SGHAT; CDR2 reads FQNNGV. The CDR3 has 15 amino acids. With V trimmed by 5 bases and J by 11 bases, 15 bases remained unmatched. CDR3 loop: CASSPRMGQGLRAFF. CDR3 coding DNA: TGTGCCAGCAGCCCAAGGATGGGACAGGGCTTACGCGCTTTCTTT.